This TCR beta chain was retrieved from a study of T-cell reconstitution after alpha-beta-depleted transplantation in children. Study observations and caveats: After transplant, high TCRbeta diversity at day 60 in some patients arose from surviving recipient T cells and thymic progenitors.

CDR3 length: 12 residues. Germline V lookup: CDR1 SNHLY, CDR2 FYNNEI. The ends were cut back, 1 base at V and 6 bases at J, with 5 bases in the middle. Preparation of the TCRbeta library involved a method that used unique molecular identifiers. TCRdb re-analysed the PCR reads in MiXCR, keeping a single row per CDR3 protein. Among some 260,000 distinct CDR3 sequences, more than 20% were seen once, and the ten largest hold about 4.8%. Comment on this clonotype: What it recognizes is unknown.

The V and J genes are TRBV2 and TRBJ2-3; D not certain. This receptor was taken from a female patient between 2 and 10 years old who had a stem cell transplant for congenital amegakaryocytic thrombocytopenia, so the T cells may come from the graft donor. The sample in question was PBMCs, mostly from graft donor cells, obtained 360 days after TCRalphabeta/CD19-depleted stem cell transplant. CDR3 loop: CASSEGGDTQYF. CDR3 nucleotide sequence: TGTGCCAGCAGTGAAGGTGGGGATACGCAGTATTTT.